The sequence of this T cell receptor (beta chain) was determined in a study of blood T cells in healthy people across ages. Study summary: Template-switching capture recovered about one barcoded beta molecule per two T cells.

Regarding the study as a whole: Unsorted PBMCs prevented conclusive naive versus antigen-experienced comparison.

The germline V and J ends were trimmed by 0 bases and 3 bases, with 12 bases remaining between them. Per germline, CDR1 SGHTA and CDR2 FQGTGA. The CDR3 is made up of 15 amino acids. This clonotype was counted only a few times. The antigen remains unidentified. Then a second PCR, running roughly 6 to 11 cycles, was carried out with a sample-barcoded 5' primer and a J-beta primer mix. TCRdb re-called the 5' RACE reads with MiXCR, one entry per CDR3 protein. The table includes 1.8 million or so distinct CDR3 sequences, approximately 40% detected once. The clonotype comes from a human donor in good health. V is TRBV7-3 and J is TRBJ2-7; D is unresolved. Sequenced input: blood. In DNA, the CDR3 is TGTGCCAGCAGCTTAACGTACGTTGGTGGCTACGAGCAGTACTTC. Protein: CASSLTYVGGYEQYF.